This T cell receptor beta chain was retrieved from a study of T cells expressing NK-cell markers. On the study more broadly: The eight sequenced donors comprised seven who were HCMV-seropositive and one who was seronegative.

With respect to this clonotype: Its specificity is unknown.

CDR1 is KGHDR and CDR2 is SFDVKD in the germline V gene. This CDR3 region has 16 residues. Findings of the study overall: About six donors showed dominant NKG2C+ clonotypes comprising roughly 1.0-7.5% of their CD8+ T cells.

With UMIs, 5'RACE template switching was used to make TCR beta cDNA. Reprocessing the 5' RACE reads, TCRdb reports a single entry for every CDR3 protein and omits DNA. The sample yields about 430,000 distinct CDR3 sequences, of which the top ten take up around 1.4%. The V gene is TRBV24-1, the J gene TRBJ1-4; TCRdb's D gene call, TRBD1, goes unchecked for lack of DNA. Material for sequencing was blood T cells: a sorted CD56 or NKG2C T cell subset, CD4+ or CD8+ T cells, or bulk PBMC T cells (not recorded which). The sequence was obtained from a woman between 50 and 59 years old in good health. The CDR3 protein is CATSDFGTGKNEKLFF.